This entry features one T cell receptor beta chain sequence. Antigen: not known. Other nucleotide sequences from this sample produce the same CDR3. Profiled with immunoSEQ multiplex PCR; TCRdb holds only in-frame clones, not every one. The data show under 550,000 clones, less than 96% seen once. The entry originates in a study of shared clonotypes between healthy human individuals. V was clipped by 4 bases and J by 0 bases, with 1 base between them. The CDR3 has 11 amino acids. Per the germline V gene, CDR1 is MDHEN and CDR2 is SYDVKM. Findings of the study overall: Sampling covered nothing but blood. Tissue TCR repertoires likely differ from those found in blood. Among donors, the sharing of clonotypes was expected to be influenced by sequencing depth.

The sequenced sample consisted of naive CD4+ T cells sorted from blood. The subset: CD45RA+ positively selected. The V and J genes are TRBV28 and TRBJ2-7; D is undetermined. This sequence originates from a woman younger than 45 in good health. CDR3 amino acids: CASSSSYEQYF. CDR3 coding DNA: TGTGCCAGCAGTTCCTCCTACGAGCAGTACTTC.